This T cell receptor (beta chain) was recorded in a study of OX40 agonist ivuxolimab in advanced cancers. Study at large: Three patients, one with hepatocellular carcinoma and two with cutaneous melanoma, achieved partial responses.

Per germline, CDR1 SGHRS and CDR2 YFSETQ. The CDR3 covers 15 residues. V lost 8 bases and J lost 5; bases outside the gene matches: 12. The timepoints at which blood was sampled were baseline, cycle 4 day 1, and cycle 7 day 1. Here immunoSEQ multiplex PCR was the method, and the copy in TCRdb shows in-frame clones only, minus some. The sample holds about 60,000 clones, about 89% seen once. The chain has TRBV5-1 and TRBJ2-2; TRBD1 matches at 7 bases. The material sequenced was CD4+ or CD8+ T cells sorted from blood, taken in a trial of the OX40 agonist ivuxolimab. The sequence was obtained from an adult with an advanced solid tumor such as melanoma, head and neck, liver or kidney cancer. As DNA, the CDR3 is TGCGCCAGTCGGGCAATGGGACAGCCAACCGGGGAGCTGTTTTTT. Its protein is CASRAMGQPTGELFF.